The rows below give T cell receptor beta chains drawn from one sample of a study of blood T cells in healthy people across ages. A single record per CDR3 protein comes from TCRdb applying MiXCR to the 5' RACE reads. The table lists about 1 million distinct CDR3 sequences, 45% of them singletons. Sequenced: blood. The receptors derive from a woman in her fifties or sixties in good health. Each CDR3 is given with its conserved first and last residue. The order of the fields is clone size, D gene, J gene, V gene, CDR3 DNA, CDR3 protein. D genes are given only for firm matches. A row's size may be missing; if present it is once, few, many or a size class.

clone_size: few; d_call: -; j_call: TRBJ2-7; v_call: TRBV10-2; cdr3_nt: TGCGCCAGCAGAAACAGGGTTTGGAGGGAGCAGTACTTC; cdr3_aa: CASRNRVWREQYF
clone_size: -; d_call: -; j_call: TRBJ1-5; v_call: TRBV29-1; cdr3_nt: TGCAGCGTCGGTACAGGGAGGGATCAGCCCCAGCATTTT; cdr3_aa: CSVGTGRDQPQHF
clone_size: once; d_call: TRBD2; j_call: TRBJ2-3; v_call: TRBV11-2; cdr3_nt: TGTGCCAGCAGCTTCGGAGGGCTAGCGGGAAGAGATACGCAGTATTTT; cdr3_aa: CASSFGGLAGRDTQYF
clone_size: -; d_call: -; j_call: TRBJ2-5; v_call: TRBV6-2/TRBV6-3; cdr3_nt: TGTGCCAGCCAGAGGGACAACCAAGAGACCCAGTACTTC; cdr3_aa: CASQRDNQETQYF
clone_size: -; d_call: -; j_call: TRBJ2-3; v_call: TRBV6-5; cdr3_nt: TGTGCCAGCAGGAAAGGACACCCTGGAACAGATACGCAGTATTTT; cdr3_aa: CASRKGHPGTDTQYF
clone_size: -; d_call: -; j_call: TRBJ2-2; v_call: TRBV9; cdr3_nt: TGTGCCAGCAGCCCCCCCCAGGGGCACACCGGGGAGCTGTTTTTT; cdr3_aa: CASSPPQGHTGELFF
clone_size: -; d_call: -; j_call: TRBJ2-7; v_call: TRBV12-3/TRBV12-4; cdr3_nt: TGTGCCAGCAGCCCGTCGGGGGCGACCTACCATGAGCAGTACTTC; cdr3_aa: CASSPSGATYHEQYF
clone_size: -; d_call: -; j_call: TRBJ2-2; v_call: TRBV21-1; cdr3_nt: TGTGCCAGCAGCGAAAAAGAAGGGTCCCGGGAGCTGTTTTTT; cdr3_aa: CASSEKEGSRELFF
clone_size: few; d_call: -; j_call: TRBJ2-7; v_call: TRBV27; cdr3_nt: TGTGCCAGCAGCCCTACGACAAGGGTGGGCTACGAGCAGTACTTC; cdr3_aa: CASSPTTRVGYEQYF
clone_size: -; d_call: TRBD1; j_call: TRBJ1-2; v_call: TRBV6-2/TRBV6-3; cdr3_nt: TGTGCCAGCAGTGACTCGAGGACAGGAGGAGGCTACACCTTC; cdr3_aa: CASSDSRTGGGYTF
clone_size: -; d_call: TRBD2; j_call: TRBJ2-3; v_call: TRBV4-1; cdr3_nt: TGCGCCAGCAGCCAAGGGGTAGCGGGGGGCACAGATACGCAGTATTTT; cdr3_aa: CASSQGVAGGTDTQYF
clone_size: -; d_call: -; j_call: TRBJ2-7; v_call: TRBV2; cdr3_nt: TGTGCCAGCAGTCCAATTGCCGGGACAGTCAACTCGAGGGGGGCCTACGAGCAGTACTTC; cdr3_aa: CASSPIAGTVNSRGAYEQYF
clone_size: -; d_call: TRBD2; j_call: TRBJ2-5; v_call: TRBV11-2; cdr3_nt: TGTGCCAGCAGGGACCTAGCGGGAGGTATCGGAGAGACCCAGTACTTC; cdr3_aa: CASRDLAGGIGETQYF
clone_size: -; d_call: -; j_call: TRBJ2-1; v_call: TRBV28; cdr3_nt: TGTGCCAGCAGTTTCCAACTCGTGAGCTATGAGCAGTTCTTC; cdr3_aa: CASSFQLVSYEQFF
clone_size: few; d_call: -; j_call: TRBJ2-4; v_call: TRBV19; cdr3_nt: TGTGCCAGTAGCCAACTAGATCGGAGCATTCAGTACTTC; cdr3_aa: CASSQLDRSIQYF
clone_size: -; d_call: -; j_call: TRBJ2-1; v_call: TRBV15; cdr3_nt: TGTGCCACCAGCCTCTCATTGACGACTCTCATTACGTTCTTC; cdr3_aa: CATSLSLTTLITFF
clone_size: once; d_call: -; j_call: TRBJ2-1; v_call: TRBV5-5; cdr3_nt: TGTGCCAGCAGCTGGAGGACGTCCCAAGAGACCCAGTTCTTC; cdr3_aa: CASSWRTSQETQFF
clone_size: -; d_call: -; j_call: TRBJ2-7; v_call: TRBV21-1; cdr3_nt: TGTGCCGGCAGGGACCCGGGACAGTTTGTAATCTACGAGCAGTACTTC; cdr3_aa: CAGRDPGQFVIYEQYF
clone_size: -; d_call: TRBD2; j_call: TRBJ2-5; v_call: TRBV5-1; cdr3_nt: TGCGCCAGCAGCCCCTCGGGACTAGCGGGATTCCCTGAGACCCAGTACTTC; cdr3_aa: CASSPSGLAGFPETQYF
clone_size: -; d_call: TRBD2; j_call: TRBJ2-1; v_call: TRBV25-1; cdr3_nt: TGTGCCAGCACCCGGCGGGGGGCCTACAATGAGCAGTTCTTC; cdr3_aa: CASTRRGAYNEQFF
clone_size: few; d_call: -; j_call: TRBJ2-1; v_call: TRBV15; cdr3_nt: TGTGCCACCAGCAGAGCCCGAAGCTCCTACAATGAGCAGTTCTTC; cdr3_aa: CATSRARSSYNEQFF
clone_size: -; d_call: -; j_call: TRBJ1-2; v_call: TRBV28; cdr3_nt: TGTGCCAGCATCACCCCTATGACGGGGAGGGGCTACACCTTC; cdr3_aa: CASITPMTGRGYTF
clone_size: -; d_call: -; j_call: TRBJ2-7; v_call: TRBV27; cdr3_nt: TGTGCCAGCATGGGGGGCCCGTTTAGCTCCTACGAGCAGTACTTC; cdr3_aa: CASMGGPFSSYEQYF
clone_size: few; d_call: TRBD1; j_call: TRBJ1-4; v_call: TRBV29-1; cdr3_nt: TGCAGCGTTGAGTGGACCGGGACAGGGGATCTGGAGGCCTCTAGTGAAAAACTGTTTTTT; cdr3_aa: CSVEWTGTGDLEASSEKLFF
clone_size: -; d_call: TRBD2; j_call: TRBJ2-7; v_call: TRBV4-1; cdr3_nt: TGCGCCAGCAGCCAAACAGATTTCCTAGCGGGAGCCTCCTACGAGCAGTACTTC; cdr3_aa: CASSQTDFLAGASYEQYF
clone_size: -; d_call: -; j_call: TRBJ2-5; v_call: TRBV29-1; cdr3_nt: TGCAGCGTTGAGTCTAGGGCAGAGCAGTACTTC; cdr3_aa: CSVESRAEQYF
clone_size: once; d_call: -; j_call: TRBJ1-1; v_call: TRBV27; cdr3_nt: TGTGCCAGCATGAGCAGGGATATGAACACTGAAGCTTTCTTT; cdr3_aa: CASMSRDMNTEAFF
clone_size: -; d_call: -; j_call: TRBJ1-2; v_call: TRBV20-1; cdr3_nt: TGCAGTGCTAGAGATTCGAGGAGAGATGGCCACACCTTC; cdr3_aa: CSARDSRRDGHTF
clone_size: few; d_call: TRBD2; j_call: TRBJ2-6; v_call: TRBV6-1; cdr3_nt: TGTGCCAGCAGTGTTTTACTAGCGGGACCCTCTGGGGCCAACGTCCTGACTTTC; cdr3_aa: CASSVLLAGPSGANVLTF
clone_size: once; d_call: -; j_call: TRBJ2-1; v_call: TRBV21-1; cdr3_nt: TGTGCCAGCACCGGTGAAAGGGAGGCATACAATGAGCAGTTCTTC; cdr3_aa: CASTGEREAYNEQFF
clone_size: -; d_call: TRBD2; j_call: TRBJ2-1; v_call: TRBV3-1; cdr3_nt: TGTGCCAGCAGCCAAGACTGGGCTAGCGGGAGGGCTAGCTACAATGAGCAGTTCTTC; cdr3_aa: CASSQDWASGRASYNEQFF
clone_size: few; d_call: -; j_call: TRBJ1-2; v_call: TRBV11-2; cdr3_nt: TGTGCCAGCAGCCCCCGGGGAGCCCAGGGCTACACCTTC; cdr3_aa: CASSPRGAQGYTF
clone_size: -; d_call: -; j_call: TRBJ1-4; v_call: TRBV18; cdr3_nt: TGTGCCAGCTCACCATTGACAACTAATGAAAAACTGTTTTTT; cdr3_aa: CASSPLTTNEKLFF
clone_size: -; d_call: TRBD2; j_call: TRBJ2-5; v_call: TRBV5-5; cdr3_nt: TGTGCCAGCAGCTTGGCCAGCGGGGAAGTCATGCGGTACCAAGAGACCCAGTACTTC; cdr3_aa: CASSLASGEVMRYQETQYF
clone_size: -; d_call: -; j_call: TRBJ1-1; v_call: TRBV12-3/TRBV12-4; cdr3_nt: TGTGCCAGCAGTTGGACCGACATGAACACTGAAGCTTTCTTT; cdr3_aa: CASSWTDMNTEAFF
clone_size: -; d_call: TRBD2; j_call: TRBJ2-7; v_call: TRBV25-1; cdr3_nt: TGTGCCAGCAGCCAACCACTAGCGGGAGTCTACGAGCAGTACTTC; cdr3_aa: CASSQPLAGVYEQYF
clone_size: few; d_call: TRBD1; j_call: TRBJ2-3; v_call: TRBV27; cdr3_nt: TGTGCCAGCACCCAAGGGACAGGGATCACAGATACGCAGTATTTT; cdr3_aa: CASTQGTGITDTQYF
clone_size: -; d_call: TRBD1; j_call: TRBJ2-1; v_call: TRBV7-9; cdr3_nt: TGTGCCAGCAGCCCCGGCGGACAGGGTTGGAATGAGCAGTTCTTC; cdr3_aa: CASSPGGQGWNEQFF
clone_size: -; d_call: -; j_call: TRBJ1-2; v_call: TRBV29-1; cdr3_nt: TGCAGCGTAAAGACAGATCGGTATGGCTACACCTTC; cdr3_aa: CSVKTDRYGYTF
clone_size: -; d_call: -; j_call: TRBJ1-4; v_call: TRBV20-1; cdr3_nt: TGCAGTGCCAAGGACCGGTTTAATGAAAAACTGTTTTTT; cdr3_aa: CSAKDRFNEKLFF
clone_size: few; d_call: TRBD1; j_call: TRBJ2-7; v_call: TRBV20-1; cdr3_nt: TGCAGTGCTAGTTCGGGCAGGGGGTACGAGCAGTACTTC; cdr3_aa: CSASSGRGYEQYF
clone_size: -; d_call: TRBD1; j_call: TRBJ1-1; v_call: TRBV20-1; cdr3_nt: TGCAGTGCTAGAGTACAGGGGACTGAAGCTTTCTTT; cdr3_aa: CSARVQGTEAFF
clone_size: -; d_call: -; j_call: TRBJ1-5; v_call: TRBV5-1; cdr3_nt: TGCGCCAGCAGCGAAAATACGGGGAACACAGATACGCAGCATTTT; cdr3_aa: CASSENTGNTDTQHF